The sequence of this T cell receptor (beta chain) was determined in a study of blood T cell repertoires in COVID-19 (dated by TCRdb to about 2020). Notes on the research overall: Samples from collaborators originated in the United States, Italy and Spain and spanned both the acute and convalescent phases of COVID-19. Subjects who had been exposed to COVID-19, were actively infected with it, or had recovered from it provided the deeply sampled blood TCRbeta repertoires that made up the dataset. Where HLA class I and class II types were available, the types were taken from metadata supplied by the sample provider, not from assay-based typing. The repertoires were made available in a free public database intended to serve as a resource for research on the immune response to SARS-CoV-2. Samples came from the ongoing ImmuneRACE study (first 160 participants) plus 1,254 subjects from 6 global collaborators. The prospective study material was composed of cDNA or gDNA derived from T cells, B-cell-depleted T cells, or PBMCs. Nearly every sample came with metadata listing a de-identified subject ID, COVID-19 status, age in years and sex.

TCRbeta CDR3 regions were amplified from genomic DNA using the immunoSEQ Assay, a bias-controlled multiplex PCR. The study's own analysis went as follows. Within the assay, amplification of reference gene primers was used to estimate how many nucleated cells each sample contained. To quantify the absolute abundance of each unique TCRbeta CDR3 rearrangement, sequence reads were collapsed and filtered. Productive Simpson clonality was computed per sample as the square root of Simpson's diversity index over productive rearrangements. As stored in TCRdb, this immuneACCESS dataset retains in-frame rearrangements with V and J assigned. A fraction of the clones does not appear; measured against another copy, unresolved V genes explain less than half of the discrepancy, and the remainder lacks a known reason. The V and J calls and clone size were taken over from that table, and D and trimming were inferred from the DNA. The sample table holds a few hundred thousand clones, of which less than 90% were seen once. More than 0.8% of the sample is in the top ten clones.

Reading the germline V gene (reference sequence) gives CDR1 SEHNR and CDR2 FQNEAQ. The CDR3 measures 12 amino acids from cysteine to phenylalanine. This entry keeps only the CDR3 DNA: 36 bases, framed from base 1. V sheds 4 bases and J sheds 3 bases, leaving 3 bases between their ends. Beyond this particular receptor, the publication reports: The amount of clinical and demographic metadata varied by source and participant and was provided uncurated.

Points on this clone: This receptor's antigen is unknown. No per-base quality is available; no much larger clone lies one base away.

Enrolling through a virtual design, the prospective study's participants ranged in age from about 18 to 89 years and lived across 24 United States geographic areas. In the prospective study, participants were assigned to cohorts based on the clinical history participants reported in a screening survey and a study questionnaire. ImmuneRACE Cohort 3 recovered participants were defined by two consecutive negative NP/OP PCR tests, healthcare professional clearance, or symptom resolution. In the prospective study, mobile phlebotomists collected whole blood, serum and a nasopharyngeal or oropharyngeal swab from each participant. Participants in the prospective study had the option to provide additional blood draws and questionnaires over a roughly 2-month period. Before DNA extraction, blood samples from the prospective study were shipped at room temperature or frozen.

Sequencing was carried out using PBMCs or T cells enriched from blood (not recorded which). This chain joins TRBV7-9 to TRBJ2-2; no confident D gene assignment can be made. This TCR derives from a woman aged 25 to 39 who had recovered from COVID-19. The DNA reads TGTGCCAGCAGCTCCTACACCGGGGAGCTGTTTTTT. Translated, this is CASSSYTGELFF.